What follows is one T cell receptor (beta chain) and its context. As yet, its antigen is unknown. Amplified TCR beta CDR3 regions derived from RNA transcripts. First-round RT-PCR with HTBI primers amplified the TCR CDR3 region. TCRdb reprocessed the multiplex PCR reads with MiXCR, giving one entry per CDR3 protein. The table has about half a million distinct CDR3 sequences, 16% seen once. Germline CDR1 is MNHEY and CDR2 is SVGEGT. The V gene lost 2 bases and the J gene lost 7 bases, with 9 bases spanning the gap. The length of the CDR3 is 13 residues. These data come from a study of T cells in Graves' hyperthyroidism and ophthalmopathy. Overall study findings and caveats: In blood, most of the thyroid clonotypes expanded above 0.001 were also present.

Orbital computed tomography, thyroid ultrasound, serum thyroxine and TRAb, and clinical symptoms together informed the diagnoses. The PBMCs studied were ones that came from about 10 ml fresh peripheral blood. The sequenced sample consisted of blood. The V call is TRBV6-2 or TRBV6-3, the J call TRBJ1-5; D unclear. The clonotype originates from a woman aged 25 to 45 with Graves' ophthalmopathy. CDR3 nucleotide sequence: TGTGCCAGCAGTTACGACTATGAGCAGCCCCAGCATTTT. Translating gives CASSYDYEQPQHF.